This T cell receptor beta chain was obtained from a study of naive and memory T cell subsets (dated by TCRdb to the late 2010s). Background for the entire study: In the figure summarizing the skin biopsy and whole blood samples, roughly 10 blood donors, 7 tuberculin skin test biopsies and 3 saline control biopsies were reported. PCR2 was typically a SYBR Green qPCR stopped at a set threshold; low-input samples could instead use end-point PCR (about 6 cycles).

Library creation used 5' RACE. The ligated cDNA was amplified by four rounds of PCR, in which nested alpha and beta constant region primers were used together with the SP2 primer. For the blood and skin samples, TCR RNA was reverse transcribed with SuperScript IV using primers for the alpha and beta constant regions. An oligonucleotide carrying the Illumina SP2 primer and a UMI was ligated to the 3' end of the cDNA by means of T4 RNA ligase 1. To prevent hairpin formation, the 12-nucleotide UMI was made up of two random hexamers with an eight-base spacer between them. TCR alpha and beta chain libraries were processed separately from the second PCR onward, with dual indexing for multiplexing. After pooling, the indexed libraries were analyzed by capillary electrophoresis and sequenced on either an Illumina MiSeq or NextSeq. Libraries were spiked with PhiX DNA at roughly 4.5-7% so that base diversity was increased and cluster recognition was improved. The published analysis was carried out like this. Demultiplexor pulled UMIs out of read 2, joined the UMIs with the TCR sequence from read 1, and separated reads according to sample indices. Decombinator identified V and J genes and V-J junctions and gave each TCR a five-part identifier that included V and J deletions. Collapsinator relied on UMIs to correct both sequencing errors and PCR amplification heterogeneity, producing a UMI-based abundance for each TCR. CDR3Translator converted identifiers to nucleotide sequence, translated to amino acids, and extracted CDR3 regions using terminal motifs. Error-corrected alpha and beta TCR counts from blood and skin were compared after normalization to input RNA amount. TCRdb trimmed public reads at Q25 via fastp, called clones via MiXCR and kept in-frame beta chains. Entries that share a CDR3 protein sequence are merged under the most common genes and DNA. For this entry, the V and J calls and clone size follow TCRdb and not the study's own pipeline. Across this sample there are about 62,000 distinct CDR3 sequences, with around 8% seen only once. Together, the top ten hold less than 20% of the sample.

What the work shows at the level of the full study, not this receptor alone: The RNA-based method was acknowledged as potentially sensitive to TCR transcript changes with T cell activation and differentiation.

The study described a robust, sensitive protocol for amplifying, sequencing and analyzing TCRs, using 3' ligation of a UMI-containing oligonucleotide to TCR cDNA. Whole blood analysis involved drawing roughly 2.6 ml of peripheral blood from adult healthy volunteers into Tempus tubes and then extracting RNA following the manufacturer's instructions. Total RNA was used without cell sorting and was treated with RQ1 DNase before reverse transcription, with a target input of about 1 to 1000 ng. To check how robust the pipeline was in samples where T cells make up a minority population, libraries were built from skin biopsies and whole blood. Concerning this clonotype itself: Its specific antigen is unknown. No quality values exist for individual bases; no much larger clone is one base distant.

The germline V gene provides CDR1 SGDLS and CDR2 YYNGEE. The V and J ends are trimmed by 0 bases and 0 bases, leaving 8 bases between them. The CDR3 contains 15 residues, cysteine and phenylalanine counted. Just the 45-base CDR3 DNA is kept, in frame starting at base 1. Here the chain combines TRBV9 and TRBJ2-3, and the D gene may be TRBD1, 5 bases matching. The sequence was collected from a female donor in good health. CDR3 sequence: CASSVDRSSTDTQYF. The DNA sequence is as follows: TGTGCCAGCAGCGTAGACAGGTCTAGCACAGATACGCAGTATTTT.